The next 11 T cell receptor beta chains were all read from a single sample in a study of glioma-infiltrating T cells after dendritic cell vaccination listed by TCRdb under 2016. The library was prepared using the immunoSEQ multiplex PCR assay. Not all clones reach the TCRdb copy of this immuneACCESS table, which keeps in-frame sequences only. Checked studies attribute under half of the gap to unresolved V genes and leave the rest unexplained. The sample table shows tens of thousands of clones, and around 86% are seen once. Over 8.5% of the sample is held by the ten biggest clonotypes. The specimen comprised blood, sampled before dendritic cell vaccination. These receptors came from a human donor with glioblastoma.

The sample holds one count of this clone. The gene calls are TRBV9 and TRBJ2-7, with TRBD1 identical over 7 bases. V was pared by 3 bases and J by 0 bases, with 6 bases of the junction left unmatched. Looked up from germline, CDR1 is SGDLS and CDR2 is YYNGEE. The CDR3 has 15 amino acids. The CDR3 DNA reads as TGTGCCAGCAGCGCCGGGACAGCGAGCTCCTACGAGCAGTACTTC. It specifies CASSAGTASSYEQYF.

This clone turned up a few times. The J gene is TRBJ2-3, the V gene TRBV29-1; 8 positions agree with TRBD1. Trimming took 4 bases from V and 3 from J; bases not matched to a gene: 3. The CDR3 runs 13 residues. In germline, CDR1 is SQVTM, CDR2 ANQGSEA. The CDR3 reads CSVVGQGTDTQYF. In DNA, the CDR3 is TGCAGCGTTGTAGGACAGGGTACAGATACGCAGTATTTT.

The chain employs TRBV5-1 and TRBJ2-5, with 8 bases that match TRBD1. The length of the CDR3 is 13 residues. The V gene end was trimmed by 4 bases and the J gene end by 4 bases; junction bases not matched to a gene: 3. Germline CDR1 and CDR2: SGHRS and YFSETQ. The CDR3 region is CASSLGQGETQYF. The CDR3 bases are TGCGCCAGCAGCCTAGGACAGGGAGAGACCCAGTACTTC.

The CDR3 loop reads CASSLTLFHEQYF. CDR3 DNA sequence: TGTGCCAGCAGCTTAACACTATTTCACGAGCAGTACTTC. The genes are TRBV5-5 and TRBJ2-7; D gene unclear. CDR1 and CDR2 (germline): SGHKS, YYEKEE (reference sequence). Trimming removed 2 bases at V and 5 bases at J, with 11 bases between. This CDR3 contains 13 residues.

This clone was counted a few times. The CDR3 region has the DNA TGTGCCAGCAGGAGGGAGGGCAGTTCCCACTTT. Protein sequence: CASRREGSSHF. This rearrangement joins TRBV28 to TRBJ1-6; unclear D gene. The CDR3 is 11 residues long. V shed 6 bases and J shed 18 bases, with 15 bases lying between them. CDR1 is MDHEN and CDR2 is SYDVKM in the germline V gene.

The chain couples TRBV9 to TRBJ1-5; a possible D gene is TRBD1 (5 bases). V lost 6 bases, J lost 6 bases, and 25 bases lay in between. The CDR3 is made up of 17 amino acids. The germline CDR1 and CDR2 sequences are SGDLS and YYNGEE. Written as DNA, the CDR3 is TGTGCCAGCATCCTAAACTGTAGGGGTGTAGTTTCTCAGCCCCAGCATTTT. Its translation: CASILNCRGVVSQPQHF.

The CDR3 protein is CASVRGRGDTQYF. The CDR3 nucleotides read TGTGCCAGCGTCAGGGGGCGGGGGGATACGCAGTATTTT. This rearrangement joins TRBV2 to TRBJ2-3; D perhaps matches TRBD1 (8 bases). Germline V gene sequence: CDR1 SNHLY, CDR2 FYNNEI. V lost 8 bases and J 6 bases, leaving 15 bases between the germline ends. This CDR3 has 13 amino acids.

The chain has TRBV19 and TRBJ1-1, with 8 bases matching TRBD1. Germline CDR1 LNHDA, CDR2 SQIVND (reference sequence). The CDR3 spans 16 residues. Trimming at V came to 5 bases and at J to 6 bases, leaving 14 bases not matched to a gene. The CDR3 nucleotides are TGTGCCAGTAGTTTAACAGGGGGAAGGTTAGGCTCTGAAGCTTTCTTT. This sequence encodes CASSLTGGRLGSEAFF.

This clone was seen many times. The chain combines TRBV2 with TRBJ2-7; 7 nucleotides align to TRBD1. Trimming at V came to 4 bases and at J to 4 bases, leaving 10 bases not matched to a gene. The germline V gene encodes CDR1 SNHLY and CDR2 FYNNEI. CDR3 size: 15 residues. CDR3 nucleotide sequence: TGTGCCAGCAGTGCCATCGACAGGGATGGTTACGAGCAGTACTTC. As protein: CASSAIDRDGYEQYF.

The V gene is TRBV7-8, the J gene TRBJ1-1, with D possibly matching TRBD1 (5 bases). Between the trimmed V and J ends, which lost 1 base and 5 bases, there was a span of 8 bases. CDR1 and CDR2 from the germline V gene are SGHVS and FQNEAQ. This CDR3 is built from 13 residues. The CDR3 is CASSLGRVTEAFF. The CDR3 DNA reads as TGTGCCAGCAGCTTAGGCAGGGTAACTGAAGCTTTCTTT. Combining the CDR3 with reference TRBV7-8 and TRBJ1-1 gives the whole variable domain GAGVSQSPRYKVAKRGQDVALRCDPISGHVSLFWYQQALGQGPEFLTYFQNEAQLDKSGLPSDRFFAERPEGSVSTLKIQRTQQEDSAVYLCASSLGRVTEAFFGQGTRLTVV.

The genes are TRBV5-1 and TRBJ2-5; D gene ambiguous. Germline V gives CDR1 SGHRS, CDR2 YFSETQ. The CDR3 length is 15 residues. Trimming took 5 bases from V and 0 from J, leaving 14 bases between them. CDR3 nucleotides: TGCGCCAGCAGACTCACCCCAGGAAACCAAGAGACCCAGTACTTC. It yields the protein CASRLTPGNQETQYF.